This T cell receptor beta chain appears in the sequencing data of a study of early T cells in non-severe SARS-CoV-2 infection (dated by TCRdb to about 2021). In terms of the full investigation: Because TCR sequencing was done on bulk RNA from unsorted whole blood, the alpha and beta chains could not be paired.

Beyond this particular receptor, the publication reports: VDJdb matching was skewed toward anti-spike CD8 responses and likely underestimated virus-specific expansions, missing private and CD4 specificities.

This clonotype was observed at least ten times. Its target antigen remains unknown. There are no base qualities to consult, and no much larger clone falls within one base. To prepare the library, 5' RACE was applied. The instrument was a NextSeq 500. To correct for sequencing error and PCR bias, the TCR library protocol tagged individual cDNA molecules with unique molecular identifiers. Sequencing covered both TCR alpha and beta chains, and within each sample the abundances of alpha and beta sequences were tightly co-correlated. On the study's bioinformatics: Decombinator V4 was used to annotate the V gene, J gene and CDR3 of the TCR sequences. Expanded TCRs were defined as changing significantly between any two time points under a Poisson model with p below 0.0001. Abundances of TCRs were expressed as counts per million after normalisation to the total number of TCRs sequenced in each sample. MAIT TCRs were defined by TRAV1-2 paired with TRAJ12, TRAJ20 or TRAJ33, and iNKT TCRs by TRAV10 paired with TRAJ18. VDJdb, accessed on 1 November 2021, was searched for TCRs annotated for CMV, EBV and SARS-CoV-2, and TCRs annotated for more than one antigen were excluded. TCRdb itself trimmed the public reads at Q25 with fastp, ran MiXCR and retained productive beta chains. Entries that share a CDR3 protein sequence are merged under the most common genes and DNA. The V and J calls come from TCRdb's annotation, not from the publication. This sample has about 23,000 distinct CDR3 sequences in its table, and 4.5% to 5% of those were observed once. The leading ten clones occupy 7.8% of the sample.

This was a case-control study nested in a cohort of healthcare workers in London, UK, who had nasopharyngeal swab PCR tests and blood samples taken every week. Healthcare workers were recruited between 23 and 31 March 2020, during the week of the UK lockdown, and were followed weekly for up to about 15 weeks. The germline V gene supplies CDR1 SGHRS and CDR2 YFSETQ. Inclusive of the bounding cysteine and phenylalanine, the CDR3 is 12 residues long. The read is trimmed to its CDR3 DNA, 36 bases read in frame from base 1. V is pared back by 2 bases and J by 0 bases, with 1 base lying between the germline termini.

Source material: whole blood. Here the chain combines TRBV5-1 and TRBJ2-3; the D gene lacks a confident call. The source of this sequence is an adult who was a healthcare worker with PCR-confirmed SARS-CoV-2 infection or an uninfected control (not recorded which). For the CDR3, the sequence is CASSFSTDTQYF. Read as DNA, the sequence is TGCGCCAGCAGCTTTAGCACAGATACGCAGTATTTT. Joined to the reference TRBV5-1 and TRBJ2-3 proteins, this CDR3 gives the full variable domain: KAGVTQTPRYLIKTRGQQVTLSCSPISGHRSVSWYQQTPGQGLQFLFEYFSETQRNKGNFPGRFSGRQFSNSRSEMNVSTLELGDSALYLCASSFSTDTQYFGPGTRLTVL.